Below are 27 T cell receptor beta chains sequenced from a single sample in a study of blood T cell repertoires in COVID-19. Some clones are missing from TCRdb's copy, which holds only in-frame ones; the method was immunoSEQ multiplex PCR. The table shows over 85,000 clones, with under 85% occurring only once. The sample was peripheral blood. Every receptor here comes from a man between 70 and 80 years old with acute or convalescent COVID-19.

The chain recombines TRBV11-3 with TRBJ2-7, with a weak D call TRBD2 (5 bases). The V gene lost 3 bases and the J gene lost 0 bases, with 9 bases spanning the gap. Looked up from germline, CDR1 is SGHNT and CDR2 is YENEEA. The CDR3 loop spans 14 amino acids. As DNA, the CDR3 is TGTGCCAGCAGCTTCAGCGGCCACTCCTACGAGCAGTACTTC. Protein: CASSFSGHSYEQYF. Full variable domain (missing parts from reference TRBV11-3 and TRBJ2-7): EAGVVQSPRYKIIEKKQPVAFWCNPISGHNTLYWYLQNLGQGPELLIRYENEEAVDDSQLPKDRFSAERLKGVDSTLKIQPAELGDSAVYLCASSFSGHSYEQYFGPGTRLTVT.

CDR3 sequence: CASSIPVDGYTF. The CDR3 nucleotides are TGTGCCAGTAGTATACCGGTGGATGGCTACACCTTC. The genes are TRBV19 and TRBJ1-2; D is unclear. CDR1 is LNHDA, CDR2 SQIVND, per germline (reference sequence). The CDR3 is 12 residues long. V was clipped by 2 bases and J by 6 bases, with 7 bases between them.

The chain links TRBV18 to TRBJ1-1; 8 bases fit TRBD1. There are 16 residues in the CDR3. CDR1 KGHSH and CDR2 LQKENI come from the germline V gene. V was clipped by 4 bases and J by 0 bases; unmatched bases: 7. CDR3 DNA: TGTGCCAGCTCACGGAACAACAGGGGGGTGAACACTGAAGCTTTCTTT. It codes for CASSRNNRGVNTEAFF.

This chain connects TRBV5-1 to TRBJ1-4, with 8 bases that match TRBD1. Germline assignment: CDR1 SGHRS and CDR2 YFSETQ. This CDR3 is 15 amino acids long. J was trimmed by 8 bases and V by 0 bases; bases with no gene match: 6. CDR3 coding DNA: TGCGCCAGCAGCTTGGCCGGGACAGGAGGAGAAAAACTGTTTTTT. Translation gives CASSLAGTGGEKLFF.

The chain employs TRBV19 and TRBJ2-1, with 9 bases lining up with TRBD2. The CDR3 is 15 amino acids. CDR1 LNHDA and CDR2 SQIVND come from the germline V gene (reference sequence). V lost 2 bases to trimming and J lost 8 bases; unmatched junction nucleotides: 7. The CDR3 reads CASSITGVAGDEQFF. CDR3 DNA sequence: TGTGCCAGTAGTATAACGGGGGTAGCGGGGGATGAGCAGTTCTTC.

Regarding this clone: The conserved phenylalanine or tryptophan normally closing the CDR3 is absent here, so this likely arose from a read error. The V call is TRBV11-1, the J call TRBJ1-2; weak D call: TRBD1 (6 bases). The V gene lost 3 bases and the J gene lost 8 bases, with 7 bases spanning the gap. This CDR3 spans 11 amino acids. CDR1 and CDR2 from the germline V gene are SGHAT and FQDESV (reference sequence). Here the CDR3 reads CASSFRGGYTL. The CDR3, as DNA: TGTGCCAGCAGCTTCAGGGGCGGCTACACCCTC.

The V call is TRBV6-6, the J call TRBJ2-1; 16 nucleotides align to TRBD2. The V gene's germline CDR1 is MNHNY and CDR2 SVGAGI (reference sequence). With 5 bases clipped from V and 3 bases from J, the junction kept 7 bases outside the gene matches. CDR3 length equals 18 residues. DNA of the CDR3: TGTGCCAGCAGTCGGGGACTAGCGGGAGGGTGGCTCTACAATGAGCAGTTCTTC. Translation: CASSRGLAGGWLYNEQFF.

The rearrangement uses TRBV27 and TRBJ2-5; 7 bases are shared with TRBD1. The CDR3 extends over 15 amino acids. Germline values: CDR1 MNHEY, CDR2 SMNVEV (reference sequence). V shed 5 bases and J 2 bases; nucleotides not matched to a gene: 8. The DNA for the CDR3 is TGTGCCAGCAGTCCCCTGACAGGGAATCAAGAGACCCAGTACTTC. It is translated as CASSPLTGNQETQYF.

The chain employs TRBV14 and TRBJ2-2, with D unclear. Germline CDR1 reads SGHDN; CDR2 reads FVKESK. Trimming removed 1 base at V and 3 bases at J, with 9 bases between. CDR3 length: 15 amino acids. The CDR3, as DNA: TGTGCCAGCAGCCAAGTCAGGTTGGACACCGGGGAGCTGTTTTTT. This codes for CASSQVRLDTGELFF.

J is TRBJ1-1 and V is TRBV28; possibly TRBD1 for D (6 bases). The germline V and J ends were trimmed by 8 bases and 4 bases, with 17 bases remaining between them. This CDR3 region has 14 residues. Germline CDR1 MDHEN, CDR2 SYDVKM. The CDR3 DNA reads TGTGCCAGCGAGGGGGTAGGGGAGTCCACTGAAGCTTTCTTT. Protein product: CASEGVGESTEAFF.

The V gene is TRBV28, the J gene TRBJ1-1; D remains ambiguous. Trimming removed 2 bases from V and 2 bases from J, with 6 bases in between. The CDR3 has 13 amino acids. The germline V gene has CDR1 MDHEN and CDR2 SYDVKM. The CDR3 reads CASSLPLNTEAFF. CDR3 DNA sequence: TGTGCCAGCAGTTTACCACTTAACACTGAAGCTTTCTTT.

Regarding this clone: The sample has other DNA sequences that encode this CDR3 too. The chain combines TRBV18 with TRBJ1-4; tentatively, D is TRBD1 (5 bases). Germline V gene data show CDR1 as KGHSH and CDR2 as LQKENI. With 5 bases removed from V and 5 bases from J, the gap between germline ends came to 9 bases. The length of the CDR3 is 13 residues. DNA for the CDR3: TGTGCCAGCTCAGGTCAGGGCAATGAAAAACTGTTTTTT. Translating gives CASSGQGNEKLFF.

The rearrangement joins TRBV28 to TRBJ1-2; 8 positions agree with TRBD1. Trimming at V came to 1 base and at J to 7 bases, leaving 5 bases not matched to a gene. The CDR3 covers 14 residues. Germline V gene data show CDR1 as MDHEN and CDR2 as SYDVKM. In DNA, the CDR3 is TGTGCCAGCAGTTTATTGTCAGGGGGCGGTGGCTACACCTTC. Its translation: CASSLLSGGGGYTF.

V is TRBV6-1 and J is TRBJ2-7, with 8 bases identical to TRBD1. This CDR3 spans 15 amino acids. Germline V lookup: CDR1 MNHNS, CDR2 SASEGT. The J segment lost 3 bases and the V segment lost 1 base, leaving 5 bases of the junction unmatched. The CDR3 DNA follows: TGTGCCAGCAGTGAAGGGGCAGGGGGCGGCTACGAGCAGTACTTC. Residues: CASSEGAGGGYEQYF.

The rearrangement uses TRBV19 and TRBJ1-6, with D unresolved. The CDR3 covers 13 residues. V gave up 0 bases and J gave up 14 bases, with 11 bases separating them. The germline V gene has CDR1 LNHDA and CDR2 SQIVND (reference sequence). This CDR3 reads CASSIEAGRALHF. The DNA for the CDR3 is TGTGCCAGTAGTATAGAAGCCGGGAGGGCCCTCCACTTT.

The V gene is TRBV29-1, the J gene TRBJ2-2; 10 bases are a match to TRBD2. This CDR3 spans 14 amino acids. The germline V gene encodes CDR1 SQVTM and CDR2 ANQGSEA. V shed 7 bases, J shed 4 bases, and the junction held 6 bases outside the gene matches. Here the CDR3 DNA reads TGCAGCGCCCTTCGGACTAGCGGCACCGGGGAGCTGTTTTTT. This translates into CSALRTSGTGELFF.

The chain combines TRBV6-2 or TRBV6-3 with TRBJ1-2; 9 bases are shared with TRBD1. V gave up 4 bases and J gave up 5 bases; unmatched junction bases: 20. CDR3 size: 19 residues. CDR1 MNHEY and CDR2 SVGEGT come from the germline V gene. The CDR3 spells CASSSPNRDRESKRYGYTF. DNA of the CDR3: TGTGCCAGCAGTTCCCCCAATCGGGACAGGGAAAGTAAACGGTATGGCTACACCTTC.

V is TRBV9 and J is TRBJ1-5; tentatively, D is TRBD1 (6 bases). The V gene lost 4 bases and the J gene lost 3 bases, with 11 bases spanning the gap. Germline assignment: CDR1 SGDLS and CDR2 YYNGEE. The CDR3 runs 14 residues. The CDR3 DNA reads TGTGCCAGCAGCACAGGGCATAACAATCAGCCCCAGCATTTT. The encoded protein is CASSTGHNNQPQHF.

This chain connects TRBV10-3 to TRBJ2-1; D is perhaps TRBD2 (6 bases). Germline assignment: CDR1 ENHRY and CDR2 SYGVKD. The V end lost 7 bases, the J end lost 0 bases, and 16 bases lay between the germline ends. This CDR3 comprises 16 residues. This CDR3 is CAINKFGGSSYNEQFF. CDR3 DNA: TGTGCCATCAATAAATTTGGGGGGAGCTCCTACAATGAGCAGTTCTTC.

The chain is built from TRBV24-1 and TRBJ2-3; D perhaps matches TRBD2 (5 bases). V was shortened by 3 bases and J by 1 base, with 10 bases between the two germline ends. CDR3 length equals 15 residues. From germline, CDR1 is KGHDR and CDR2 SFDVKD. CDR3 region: CATSDRGRGTDTQYF. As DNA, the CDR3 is TGTGCCACCAGTGATCGTGGGAGAGGCACAGATACGCAGTATTTT.

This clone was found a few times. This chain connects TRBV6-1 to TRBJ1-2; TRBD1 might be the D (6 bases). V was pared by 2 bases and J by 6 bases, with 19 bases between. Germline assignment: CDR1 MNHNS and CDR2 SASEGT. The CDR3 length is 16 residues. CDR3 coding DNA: TGTGCCAGCAGTGAAAGTAAATCTGGGGGCTTTAATGGCTACACCTTC. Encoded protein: CASSESKSGGFNGYTF.

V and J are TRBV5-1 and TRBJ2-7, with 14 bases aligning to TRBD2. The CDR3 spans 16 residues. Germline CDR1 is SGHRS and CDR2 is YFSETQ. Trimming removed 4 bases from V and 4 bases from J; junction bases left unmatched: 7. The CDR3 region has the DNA TGCGCCAGCAGCGGGGGACTAGCGGGGGCTGCGTACGAGCAGTACTTC. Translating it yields CASSGGLAGAAYEQYF.

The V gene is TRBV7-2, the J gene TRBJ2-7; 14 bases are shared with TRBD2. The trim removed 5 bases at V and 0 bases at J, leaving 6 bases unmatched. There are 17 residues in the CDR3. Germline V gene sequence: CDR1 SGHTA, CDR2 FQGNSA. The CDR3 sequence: CASSPRGTSGSSYEQYF. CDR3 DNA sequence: TGTGCCAGCAGCCCTAGGGGGACTAGCGGGAGCTCCTACGAGCAGTACTTC.

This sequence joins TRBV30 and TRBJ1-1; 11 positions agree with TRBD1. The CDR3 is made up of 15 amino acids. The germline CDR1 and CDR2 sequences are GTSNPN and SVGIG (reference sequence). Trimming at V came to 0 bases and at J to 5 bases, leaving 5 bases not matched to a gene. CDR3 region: CAWSVGQGASTEAFF. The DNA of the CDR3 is TGTGCCTGGAGTGTTGGACAGGGGGCGTCAACTGAAGCTTTCTTT.

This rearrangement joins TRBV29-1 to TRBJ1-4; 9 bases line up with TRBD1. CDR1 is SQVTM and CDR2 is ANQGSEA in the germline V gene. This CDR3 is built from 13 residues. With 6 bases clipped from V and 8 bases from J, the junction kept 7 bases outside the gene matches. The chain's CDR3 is CSVLTGGGEKLFF. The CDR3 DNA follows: TGCAGCGTCCTCACAGGGGGCGGCGAAAAACTGTTTTTT.

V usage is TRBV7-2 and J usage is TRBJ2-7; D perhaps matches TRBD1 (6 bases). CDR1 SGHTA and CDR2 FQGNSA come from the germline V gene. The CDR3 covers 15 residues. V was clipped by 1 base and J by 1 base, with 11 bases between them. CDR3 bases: TGTGCCAGCAGCTTAGTAGGGGGAAGGTCCTACGAGCAGTACTTC. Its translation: CASSLVGGRSYEQYF.

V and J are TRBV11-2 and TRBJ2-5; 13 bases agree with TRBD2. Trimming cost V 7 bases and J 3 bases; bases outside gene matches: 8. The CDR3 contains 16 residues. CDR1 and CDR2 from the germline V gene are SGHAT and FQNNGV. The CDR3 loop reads CASTVNGLAGEETQYF. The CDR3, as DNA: TGTGCCAGCACCGTGAATGGACTAGCGGGAGAAGAGACCCAGTACTTC.